The 7 T cell receptor beta chains given below trace back to one sample, sequenced in a study of identifying expanded T cells in peripheral blood. Repertoires were generated with immunoSEQ multiplex PCR, while TCRdb's copy carries only in-frame clones and drops some. Of 70,000 to 95,000 clones in the sample, roughly 90% were seen once. The specimen sequenced was blood. The origin of the receptors is a person between 18 and 70 years old in good health.

V gene TRBV4-1 combines with J gene TRBJ1-3; D call uncertain. The CDR3 runs 14 residues. Looked up from germline, CDR1 is MGHRA and CDR2 is YSYEKL. With 5 bases removed from V and 0 bases from J, the gap between germline ends came to 8 bases. As DNA, the CDR3 is TGCGCCAGCAGCACGGACGGCTCTGGAAACACCATATATTTT. Its protein is CASSTDGSGNTIYF.

The chain recombines TRBV10-2 with TRBJ1-2; D might be TRBD1 (5 bases). Germline CDR1 reads WSHSY; CDR2 reads SAAADI. Trimming took off 2 bases at V and 3 bases at J, with 25 bases between the two ends. The CDR3 totals 19 residues. In DNA, the CDR3 is TGCGCCAGCAGTGAGGCAACCGGGACCCCTGGTCTTGGTCACTATGGCTACACCTTC. This codes for CASSEATGTPGLGHYGYTF.

A single count supports this clone. The chain has TRBV6-1 and TRBJ2-2; TRBD1 matches at 11 bases. Trimming took 5 bases from V and 7 from J; bases not matched to a gene: 6. Germline V lookup: CDR1 MNHNS, CDR2 SASEGT. This CDR3 region has 15 residues. The CDR3 sequence is CASSIRTGGHGELFF. The CDR3 coding sequence is TGTGCCAGCAGTATCAGGACAGGGGGCCACGGGGAGCTGTTTTTT.

This clone was observed once. The rearrangement links TRBV6-5 to TRBJ1-1, with TRBD1 matching 7 bases. V lost 5 bases and J lost 1; bases outside the gene matches: 4. This CDR3 spans 14 amino acids. Germline assignment: CDR1 MNHEY and CDR2 SVGAGI. This CDR3 reads CASSGSGGNTEAFF. The CDR3 DNA sequence: TGTGCCAGCAGTGGTTCAGGGGGGAACACTGAAGCTTTCTTT.

In DNA, the CDR3 is TGTGCCAGCAGCTTAGCGGGTGATTCCTACGAGCAGTACTTC. Protein product: CASSLAGDSYEQYF. V and J are TRBV7-3 and TRBJ2-7; D is possibly TRBD2 (5 bases). Deletions cut 2 bases from V and 1 base from J, with 9 bases between. CDR1 is SGHTA and CDR2 is FQGTGA in the germline V gene. The CDR3 covers 14 residues.

This chain connects TRBV7-2 to TRBJ2-7; D tentatively fits TRBD1 or TRBD2 (5 bases each). The germline CDR1 and CDR2 sequences are SGHTA and FQGNSA. V lost 0 bases to trimming and J lost 3 bases, with 15 bases between them. The CDR3 runs to 16 residues. The CDR3 nucleotides are TGTGCCAGCAGCTTAGCCGGGGCCCGGGGCCTCTACGAGCAGTACTTC. Its protein is CASSLAGARGLYEQYF.

The V and J genes are TRBV15 and TRBJ2-3; 8 bases line up with TRBD2. Germline loops: CDR1 LNHNV, CDR2 YYDKDF (reference sequence). Germline trimming cut 3 bases from V and 1 base from J; bases unmatched to any gene: 6. The CDR3 is 16 residues long. This chain's CDR3 is CATSSYLAGGTDTQYF. As DNA, the CDR3 is TGTGCCACCAGCAGCTATCTAGCGGGCGGCACAGATACGCAGTATTTT.